A single sample gave rise to the 11 T cell receptor beta chains below, sequenced in a study of OX40 agonist ivuxolimab in advanced cancers. Method: immunoSEQ multiplex PCR; TCRdb's copy keeps in-frame clones and lacks some. Of tens of thousands of clones listed, around 89% are singletons. The material was CD4+ or CD8+ T cells sorted from blood, obtained in a trial of the OX40 agonist ivuxolimab. The source of these receptors is an adult with an advanced solid tumor such as melanoma, head and neck, liver or kidney cancer.

This chain uses TRBV9 with TRBJ2-5; no definite D call. The V end was cut by 1 base, the J end by 1 base, with 8 bases between. The CDR3 covers 14 residues. Germline CDR1 reads SGDLS; CDR2 reads YYNGEE. The CDR3 is CASSVRPFQETQYF. The CDR3 bases are TGTGCCAGCAGCGTACGACCGTTCCAAGAGACCCAGTACTTC.

The rearrangement joins TRBV9 to TRBJ2-7; tentatively, D is TRBD1 (6 bases). The length of the CDR3 is 14 residues. Germline V gives CDR1 SGDLS, CDR2 YYNGEE. V lost 4 bases to trimming and J lost 1 base, with 12 bases between them. The CDR3 DNA follows: TGTGCCAGCAGCATGCACAGGGATTCCTACGAGCAGTACTTC. Its translation: CASSMHRDSYEQYF. Full variable domain (rest looked up from reference TRBV9 and TRBJ2-7): DSGVTQTPKHLITATGQRVTLRCSPRSGDLSVYWYQQSLDQGLQFLIQYYNGEERAKGNILERFSAQQFPDLHSELNLSSLELGDSALYFCASSMHRDSYEQYFGPGTRLTVT.

The chain employs TRBV5-6 and TRBJ1-1; TRBD1 is a possible D gene (5 bases). This CDR3 region has 14 residues. From germline, CDR1 is SGHDT and CDR2 YYEEEE. The germline V and J ends were trimmed by 3 bases and 5 bases, with 14 bases remaining between them. The CDR3 DNA reads as TGTGCCAGCAGCTGGGCTGGGGCTAGAACTGAAGCTTTCTTT. This encodes CASSWAGARTEAFF. The full variable domain, completed using reference TRBV5-6 and TRBJ1-1, is DAGVTQSPTHLIKTRGQQVTLRCSPKSGHDTVSWYQQALGQGPQFIFQYYEEEERQRGNFPDRFSGHQFPNYSSELNVNALLLGDSALYLCASSWAGARTEAFFGQGTRLTVV.

There are a few counts of this clone. The chain couples TRBV11-2 to TRBJ1-3; TRBD1 might be the D (6 bases). The CDR3 runs 17 residues. Germline values: CDR1 SGHAT, CDR2 FQNNGV. With 2 bases removed from V and 0 bases from J, the gap between germline ends came to 14 bases. The CDR3 coding sequence is TGTGCCAGCAGCTTAACCTCCGGGACACACTCTGGAAACACCATATATTTT. It yields the protein CASSLTSGTHSGNTIYF.

Details on this clone: This CDR3 is also generated by other DNA sequences in the sample. The V gene is TRBV5-1, the J gene TRBJ2-7; 12 bases are shared with TRBD1. Per the germline V gene, CDR1 is SGHRS and CDR2 is YFSETQ. V dropped 4 bases and J dropped 4; count of bases not matched to a gene: 3. The CDR3 runs 14 residues. The CDR3 protein is CASSPGQGAYEQYF. Here the CDR3 DNA reads TGCGCCAGCAGCCCGGGACAGGGGGCGTACGAGCAGTACTTC. Together with reference TRBV5-1 and TRBJ2-7, the CDR3 gives the full variable domain: KAGVTQTPRYLIKTRGQQVTLSCSPISGHRSVSWYQQTPGQGLQFLFEYFSETQRNKGNFPGRFSGRQFSNSRSEMNVSTLELGDSALYLCASSPGQGAYEQYFGPGTRLTVT.

V usage is TRBV4-1 and J usage is TRBJ2-7; a weak D match, TRBD1 (5 bases). The CDR3 consists of 15 residues. Germline V gene lookup returns CDR1 MGHRA and CDR2 YSYEKL. The V end lost 0 bases, the J end lost 2 bases, and 11 bases lay between the germline ends. The DNA of the CDR3 is TGCGCCAGCAGCCAAGATCCGGCAGGGACCTACGAGCAGTACTTC. This encodes CASSQDPAGTYEQYF.

The CDR3 reads CASSLVGYEAFF. DNA of the CDR3: TGTGCCAGCAGCTTAGTCGGTTATGAAGCTTTCTTT. The genes are TRBV13 and TRBJ1-1, with D unresolved. CDR1 and CDR2 (germline): PRHDT, FYEKMQ (reference sequence). The CDR3 covers 12 residues. Deletions cut 1 base from V and 7 bases from J, with 7 bases between.

The rearrangement joins TRBV11-2 to TRBJ2-1, with TRBD2 identical over 14 bases. The CDR3 runs to 17 residues. Germline V gives CDR1 SGHAT, CDR2 FQNNGV. After removal of 5 bases from V and 4 bases from J, the junction contained 7 bases not matched to a gene. This CDR3 reads CASSPGLAGDKYNEQFF. CDR3 nucleotide sequence: TGTGCCAGCAGCCCGGGACTAGCGGGAGATAAGTACAATGAGCAGTTCTTC.

This rearrangement joins TRBV5-1 to TRBJ2-7; 8 bases line up with TRBD2. Germline V lookup: CDR1 SGHRS, CDR2 YFSETQ. J was trimmed by 5 bases and V by 7 bases; bases with no gene match: 14. This CDR3 is 15 amino acids long. The CDR3 loop is CASCDALAGLNEQYF. In nucleotides, the CDR3 is TGCGCCAGCTGCGACGCCTTAGCGGGATTAAACGAGCAGTACTTC.

The chain employs TRBV9 and TRBJ2-7, with 8 bases lining up with TRBD2. This CDR3 spans 14 amino acids. V trimming: 4 bases; J trimming: 4 bases; junction bases outside the gene matches: 7. The germline V gene has CDR1 SGDLS and CDR2 YYNGEE. As DNA, the CDR3 is TGTGCCAGCAGCCCCGGACTAGCAGAGTACGAGCAGTACTTC. Its protein is CASSPGLAEYEQYF. Looking up the rest from reference TRBV9 and TRBJ2-7 gives the full variable domain: DSGVTQTPKHLITATGQRVTLRCSPRSGDLSVYWYQQSLDQGLQFLIQYYNGEERAKGNILERFSAQQFPDLHSELNLSSLELGDSALYFCASSPGLAEYEQYFGPGTRLTVT.

The J gene is TRBJ1-2, the V gene TRBV13, with D unclear. Germline V gene sequence: CDR1 PRHDT, CDR2 FYEKMQ (reference sequence). Trimming removed 5 bases at V and 3 bases at J, with 13 bases between. This CDR3 comprises 14 residues. Here the CDR3 reads CASSNPEEDYGYTF. The CDR3 DNA sequence: TGTGCCAGCAGCAACCCGGAAGAAGACTATGGCTACACCTTC.